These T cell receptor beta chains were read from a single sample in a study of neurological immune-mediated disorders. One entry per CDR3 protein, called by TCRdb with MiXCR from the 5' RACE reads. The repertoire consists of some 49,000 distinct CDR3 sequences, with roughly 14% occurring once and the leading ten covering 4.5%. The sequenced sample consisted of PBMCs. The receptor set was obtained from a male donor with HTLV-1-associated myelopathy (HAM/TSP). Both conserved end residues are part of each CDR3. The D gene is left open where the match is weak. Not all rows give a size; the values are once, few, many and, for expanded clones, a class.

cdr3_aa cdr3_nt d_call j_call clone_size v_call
CASSYERESPLHF TGTGCCAGCAGTTACGAGAGGGAGTCACCCCTCCACTTT - TRBJ1-6 - TRBV6-5
CASSSTPAGTQPQHF TGTGCCAGCAGCTCAACCCCGGCAGGTACCCAGCCCCAGCATTTT - TRBJ1-5 many TRBV27
CSAREFGHLNTEAFF TGCAGTGCTAGAGAGTTCGGACACCTGAACACTGAAGCTTTCTTT - TRBJ1-1 - TRBV20-1
CASSLVAGNEKLFF TGCGCCAGCAGCTTGGTGGCGGGAAATGAAAAACTGTTTTTT - TRBJ1-4 many TRBV5-1
CASSSPRGQRHTQYF TGTGCCAGCAGTTCCCCTAGGGGCCAGCGTCATACGCAGTATTTT - TRBJ2-3 many TRBV6-1
CASKPRTGENTEAFF TGTGCCAGCAAGCCCCGGACAGGAGAGAACACTGAAGCTTTCTTT TRBD1 TRBJ1-1 many TRBV2
CASSRGGFEQFF TGTGCCAGCAGTAGAGGGGGCTTTGAGCAGTTCTTC TRBD1 TRBJ2-1 many TRBV27
CASRQQGNIQYF TGTGCCAGCAGGCAACAGGGAAACATTCAGTACTTC - TRBJ2-4 - TRBV5-6
CASRRTGKTDPHYGYTF TGTGCCAGCAGGCGAACGGGGAAAACCGATCCTCACTATGGCTACACCTTC - TRBJ1-2 many TRBV6-2/TRBV6-3
CASSPAAGELFF TGTGCCAGCAGCCCTGCCGCCGGGGAGCTGTTTTTT - TRBJ2-2 many TRBV7-9
CASSPYGDPDSPLHF TGTGCCAGCAGCCCATACGGGGATCCAGATTCACCCCTCCACTTT - TRBJ1-6 many TRBV9
CATSRDLPSEAFTDTQYF TGTGCCACCAGCAGAGACCTCCCTAGCGAGGCGTTCACAGATACGCAGTATTTT - TRBJ2-3 many TRBV15
CASSLGHDSGNTIYF TGTGCCAGCAGCTTGGGACACGACTCTGGAAACACCATATATTTT - TRBJ1-3 many TRBV11-2
CASSYENSPLHF TGTGCCAGCAGCTACGAAAATTCACCCCTCCACTTT - TRBJ1-6 many TRBV7-2
CASSTDSNYGYTF TGTGCCAGCTCAACGGACAGCAACTATGGCTACACCTTC - TRBJ1-2 many TRBV18
CASSPANTGELFF TGTGCCAGCAGCCCAGCGAACACCGGGGAGCTGTTTTTT - TRBJ2-2 many TRBV7-2
CANSLLLDTQYF TGTGCCAACAGCCTACTTCTGGATACCCAGTACTTC - TRBJ2-5 - TRBV7-2
CSADTGGSNTGELFF TGCAGTGCCGACACAGGGGGCTCGAACACCGGGGAGCTGTTTTTT TRBD1 TRBJ2-2 many TRBV20-1
CAVTGAGGKAYQYF TGTGCCGTAACGGGTGCGGGGGGCAAAGCCTACCAGTACTTC TRBD2 TRBJ2-7 - TRBV10-3
CSARGQAGGTLYEQYF TGCAGTGCTAGGGGTCAAGCGGGGGGGACCCTCTACGAGCAGTACTTC TRBD2 TRBJ2-7 many TRBV20-1
CASSSRTHPRAQHF TGTGCCAGCAGTTCAAGGACACACCCGAGGGCCCAGCATTTT - TRBJ1-5 many TRBV6-6
CASSPRGLAGELDTQYF TGTGCCAGCAGCCCCCGCGGACTAGCGGGGGAGTTAGATACGCAGTATTTT TRBD2 TRBJ2-3 - TRBV11-3
CSVEAIRDAEAFF TGCAGCGTTGAAGCTATCAGGGACGCTGAAGCTTTCTTT - TRBJ1-1 many TRBV29-1
CASSFLSGTEKETQYF TGTGCCAGCAGCTTCTTATCCGGGACGGAAAAAGAGACCCAGTACTTC - TRBJ2-5 many TRBV7-9
CSARDFPNTEAFF TGCAGTGCTAGAGATTTTCCGAACACTGAAGCTTTCTTT - TRBJ1-1 many TRBV20-1
CSALDISNQPQHF TGCAGTGCTTTAGACATAAGCAATCAGCCCCAGCATTTT - TRBJ1-5 many TRBV20-1
CASSLAVSQSGELFF TGTGCCAGCAGCTTGGCGGTAAGCCAGAGCGGGGAGCTGTTTTTT - TRBJ2-2 many TRBV5-6
CAIGDQETQYF TGTGCCATCGGGGATCAAGAGACCCAGTACTTC - TRBJ2-5 many TRBV10-3
CSARRGAAQETQYF TGCAGTGCTCGACGGGGGGCAGCACAAGAGACCCAGTACTTC - TRBJ2-5 many TRBV20-1
CSARPLRGDSNQPQHF TGCAGTGCTAGACCCCTTCGAGGGGATAGCAATCAGCCCCAGCATTTT - TRBJ1-5 many TRBV20-1
CSAARDGPSYGYTF TGCAGTGCTGCCCGGGACGGTCCCAGCTATGGCTACACCTTC - TRBJ1-2 many TRBV20-1
CASSDQFSTTEQGSFEQYF TGCGCCAGCAGTGATCAATTTTCCACGACTGAACAGGGTTCTTTCGAGCAGTACTTC - TRBJ2-7 many TRBV10-1
CASSGKSEAFF TGTGCCAGCAGCGGTAAATCTGAAGCTTTCTTT - TRBJ1-1 - TRBV7-9
CASSAQTSPNSPLHF TGCGCCAGCAGCGCCCAGACAAGCCCAAATTCACCCCTCCACTTT - TRBJ1-6 - TRBV5-1
CASSESTGGTEAFF TGTGCCAGCAGTGAAAGTACAGGGGGCACTGAAGCTTTCTTT TRBD1 TRBJ1-1 few TRBV25-1
CSARAVAGNHNEQFF TGCAGTGCTAGAGCGGTGGCAGGGAACCACAATGAGCAGTTCTTC - TRBJ2-1 many TRBV20-1
CASTPGGDVAQYF TGTGCCAGCACCCCTGGGGGCGATGTGGCCCAGTACTTC - TRBJ2-5 many TRBV7-6
CSARDQTSGYNEQFF TGCAGTGCTAGAGATCAAACTAGCGGCTACAATGAGCAGTTCTTC TRBD2 TRBJ2-1 many TRBV20-1
CSVEDQGVAKNIQYF TGCAGCGTTGAAGATCAGGGGGTAGCCAAAAACATTCAGTACTTC TRBD1 TRBJ2-4 many TRBV29-1
CSARVGSGVSVEQFF TGCAGTGCTAGAGTTGGGAGTGGGGTGAGTGTTGAGCAGTTCTTC - TRBJ2-1 - TRBV20-1
CSALSGGASSTDTQYF TGCAGTGCTCTTAGCGGGGGGGCCTCAAGCACAGATACGCAGTATTTT TRBD2 TRBJ2-3 many TRBV20-1
CASSPSSGYNEQFF TGCGCCAGCAGCCCCTCTAGCGGGTACAATGAGCAGTTCTTC TRBD2 TRBJ2-1 many TRBV5-1
CASSLALKQPQHF TGTGCCAGCAGTTTAGCGCTAAAGCAGCCCCAGCATTTT - TRBJ1-5 many TRBV28